This T cell receptor beta chain stems from a study of T cells expressing NK-cell markers. Study details: It was from sorted CD3+CD56+NKG2C+, CD3+CD56+NKG2C- and CD3+CD56-NKG2C+ T cells that TCR beta repertoires came. Study-wide findings and caveats: HCMV specificity of the expanded NKG2C+ T cell clones was not established. Four donors' CD3+CD56-NKG2C+ cells were dominated by the same clonotypes. Among CD8+ T cells from six donors, dominant NKG2C+ clonotypes accounted for roughly 1.0-8%.

The CDR3 totals 17 residues. Per the germline V gene, CDR1 is LGHNA and CDR2 is YNFKEQ. Concerning this clonotype: What it binds is unknown.

Using the 5' RACE reads, TCRdb records one entry per CDR3 protein without DNA. The sample has some 450,000 distinct CDR3 sequences. Sequencing was done on a sample of blood T cells: a sorted CD56 or NKG2C T cell subset, CD4+ or CD8+ T cells, or bulk PBMC T cells (not recorded which). The clonotype originates from a woman between 18 and 70 years old in good health. The rearrangement links TRBV4-2 to TRBJ2-1; TCRdb indicates TRBD2, and absent DNA this call remains unverified. CDR3: CASSQGPADAGEDEQFF.